The rows below give T cell receptor beta chains drawn from one sample of a study of T cell responses to AZD1222 COVID-19 vaccine. Assay: immunoSEQ multiplex PCR; the TCRdb copy retains only in-frame clones and omits some. The table lists about 84,000 clones, nearly 90% of them singletons. The sample here was peripheral blood, taken on day 0 of AZD1222 vaccination. The receptors here all came from an adult in good health. CDR3s include the opening cysteine and the closing phenylalanine or tryptophan. A D gene is named only where the DNA matches it firmly. The listing skips clone size in some rows; elsewhere it reads once, few, many or a size class.

CDR3 | DNA | D | V | size | J
CASNSGSTDTQYF | TGTGCCAGTAATAGCGGAAGCACAGATACGCAGTATTTT | NA | TRBV19 | NA | TRBJ2-3
CASSQALVTDTQYF | TGTGCCAGCAGCCAAGCGCTAGTTACAGATACGCAGTATTTT | NA | TRBV3-1/TRBV3-2 | NA | TRBJ2-3
CASSSQVNTGELFF | TGCGCCAGCAGTTCGCAGGTGAACACCGGGGAGCTGTTTTTT | NA | TRBV10-2 | NA | TRBJ2-2
CASSLVANGYTF | TGTGCCAGCAGTTTAGTAGCTAATGGCTACACCTTC | NA | TRBV12-3/TRBV12-4 | NA | TRBJ1-2
CASSLASGNKAFF | TGTGCCAGCAGCTTAGCTTCCGGGAATAAAGCTTTCTTT | NA | TRBV7-2 | NA | TRBJ1-1
CASSLGGGTDTMTQFF | TGCGCCAGCAGCTTGGGGGGCGGGACAGACACAATGACGCAGTTCTTC | NA | TRBV5-1 | NA | TRBJ2-1
CASSLGEFYEQYF | TGTGCCAGCAGTCTAGGGGAGTTTTACGAGCAGTACTTC | NA | TRBV12-3/TRBV12-4 | NA | TRBJ2-7
CASSFRATNEKLFF | TGTGCCAGCAGCTTTCGGGCGACTAATGAAAAACTGTTTTTT | NA | TRBV7-9 | NA | TRBJ1-4
CASSLKRGSNQPQHF | TGTGCCAGCAGCTTGAAACGCGGGAGCAATCAGCCCCAGCATTTT | NA | TRBV7-2 | NA | TRBJ1-5
CASGSQGTSGEQFF | TGCGCCAGCGGGTCGCAGGGCACCTCGGGTGAGCAGTTCTTC | NA | TRBV10-1 | NA | TRBJ2-1
CASNSQRGNQPQHF | TGTGCCAGCAACTCCCAGAGGGGCAATCAGCCCCAGCATTTT | NA | TRBV2 | NA | TRBJ1-5
CASSLTDSTEAFF | TGTGCCAGCAGCTTAACAGACAGCACTGAAGCTTTCTTT | NA | TRBV7-9 | NA | TRBJ1-1
CASSPDWGAYEQYF | TGCGCCAGCAGCCCAGATTGGGGGGCCTACGAGCAGTACTTC | NA | TRBV5-1 | NA | TRBJ2-7
CASSPNAGLAGAGEQFF | TGCGCCAGCAGCCCCAATGCGGGACTAGCGGGAGCGGGGGAGCAGTTCTTC | TRBD2 | TRBV5-1 | NA | TRBJ2-1
CAISEGTASLNYGYTF | TGTGCCATCAGTGAGGGGACTGCTTCGTTAAACTATGGCTACACCTTC | NA | TRBV10-3 | NA | TRBJ1-2
CASSAGQGAFFGGYTF | TGTGCCAGCAGCGCAGGACAGGGGGCGTTTTTTGGTGGCTACACCTTC | TRBD1 | TRBV9 | NA | TRBJ1-2
CASTTGNQPQHF | TGTGCCAGCACCACCGGAAATCAGCCCCAGCATTTT | NA | TRBV7-9 | NA | TRBJ1-5
CASSPDGGAGGELFF | TGTGCCAGCAGCCCCGACGGGGGCGCCGGCGGGGAGCTGTTTTTT | NA | TRBV7-3 | NA | TRBJ2-2
CASSSSLIPSYEQYF | TGTGCCAGCAGCTCCTCCCTAATCCCCAGCTACGAGCAGTACTTC | NA | TRBV5-6 | NA | TRBJ2-7
CASSPRRAYSNQPQHF | TGTGCCAGCTCACCACGCAGGGCCTATAGCAATCAGCCCCAGCATTTT | NA | TRBV18 | NA | TRBJ1-5
CASSHREGGNEKLFF | TGTGCCAGCAGCCACCGGGAGGGAGGAAATGAAAAACTGTTTTTT | NA | TRBV3-1/TRBV3-2 | once | TRBJ1-4
CASSYSPSGREYEQYF | TGTGCCAGCAGTTACTCTCCTAGCGGGAGAGAGTACGAGCAGTACTTC | TRBD2 | TRBV6-6 | NA | TRBJ2-7
CASSEAPRVENYGYTF | TGTGCCAGCAGTGAAGCCCCTCGGGTAGAAAACTATGGCTACACCTTC | NA | TRBV2 | few | TRBJ1-2
CASGLPGRLANYGYTF | TGTGCTAGTGGTTTGCCCGGACGGCTAGCTAACTATGGCTACACCTTC | NA | TRBV12-5 | NA | TRBJ1-2
CASSFRTGRSPLHF | TGTGCCAGCAGTTTCAGGACAGGGCGCTCACCCCTCCACTTT | TRBD1 | TRBV5-6 | NA | TRBJ1-6
CAWNTGGASNEKLFF | TGTGCCTGGAATACAGGGGGAGCATCTAATGAAAAACTGTTTTTT | TRBD1 | TRBV30 | NA | TRBJ1-4
CSVARQETEAFF | TGCAGCGTAGCACGGCAAGAGACTGAAGCTTTCTTT | NA | TRBV29-1 | NA | TRBJ1-1
CASNPDRAQPQHF | TGTGCCAGCAACCCAGACAGGGCTCAGCCCCAGCATTTT | TRBD1 | TRBV6-5 | NA | TRBJ1-5
CASSEWPSGIDEQFF | TGTGCCAGCAGTGAATGGCCTAGCGGGATCGATGAGCAGTTCTTC | TRBD2 | TRBV2 | NA | TRBJ2-1
CASSEAQGGLGETQYF | TGTGCCAGCAGTGAAGCCCAGGGGGGGTTGGGAGAGACCCAGTACTTC | NA | TRBV6-1 | NA | TRBJ2-5
CASSLAGVRNEQFF | TGTGCCAGCAGTTTGGCCGGGGTCCGGAATGAGCAGTTCTTC | NA | TRBV6-5 | NA | TRBJ2-1
CASSSGTVGHNEKLFF | TGTGCCAGCAGCTCCGGGACAGTCGGACATAATGAAAAACTGTTTTTT | TRBD1 | TRBV5-8 | NA | TRBJ1-4
CASSPRGVEKLFF | TGTGCCAGCAGTCCCAGGGGAGTCGAAAAACTGTTTTTT | NA | TRBV12-3/TRBV12-4 | NA | TRBJ1-4
CASSEALKGADYGYTF | TGTGCCAGCAGTGAAGCGCTTAAGGGGGCGGACTATGGCTACACCTTC | TRBD1 | TRBV2 | NA | TRBJ1-2
CASSSLDRGGGGYTF | TGTGCCAGCAGCTCCCTGGACAGGGGTGGAGGTGGCTACACCTTC | TRBD1 | TRBV7-9 | NA | TRBJ1-2
CASSKVRACMVEDTEAFF | TGTGCCAGCAGCAAAGTTAGGGCTTGCATGGTCGAAGACACTGAAGCTTTCTTT | NA | TRBV21-1 | NA | TRBJ1-1
CSVEDQGQFGYTF | TGCAGCGTTGAAGATCAGGGTCAATTCGGCTACACCTTC | NA | TRBV29-1 | NA | TRBJ1-2
CASSLDRVQPQHF | TGTGCCAGCAGCTTAGACAGGGTCCAGCCCCAGCATTTT | TRBD1 | TRBV7-3 | NA | TRBJ1-5
CATSRDLLDSWGEVTGELFF | TGTGCCACCAGCAGAGACCTCCTTGATTCGTGGGGAGAGGTCACCGGGGAGCTGTTTTTT | NA | TRBV15 | NA | TRBJ2-2
CASTTSGRAEETQYF | TGTGCCAGCACGACTAGCGGGAGGGCGGAAGAGACCCAGTACTTC | TRBD2 | TRBV6-6 | NA | TRBJ2-5
CASSPSTGDLNTEAFF | TGTGCCAGCTCACCCTCGACAGGGGACTTGAACACTGAAGCTTTCTTT | TRBD1 | TRBV18 | NA | TRBJ1-1
CASSSYGTGSYGYTF | TGTGCCAGCAGCAGTTATGGGACAGGGTCCTATGGCTACACCTTC | TRBD1 | TRBV5-4 | NA | TRBJ1-2
CASSPGQWVTGELFF | TGTGCCAGTAGTCCGGGACAGTGGGTTACCGGGGAGCTGTTTTTT | TRBD1 | TRBV19 | few | TRBJ2-2
CATSTSGIDEQFF | TGTGCCACTTCAACTAGCGGGATAGATGAGCAGTTCTTC | TRBD2 | TRBV18 | NA | TRBJ2-1
CASSFRGPSYEQYF | TGTGCCAGCAGCTTCCGGGGCCCCTCCTACGAGCAGTACTTC | NA | TRBV11-2 | NA | TRBJ2-7
CASSQDGGRLGYTF | TGTGCCAGCAGCCAAGATGGTGGGAGGCTTGGCTACACCTTC | NA | TRBV3-1/TRBV3-2 | NA | TRBJ1-2
CASSTGQSNTEAFF | TGTGCCAGTAGTACGGGACAGTCAAACACTGAAGCTTTCTTT | TRBD1 | TRBV19 | NA | TRBJ1-1
CASSDRGSNYGYTF | TGTGCCAGCAGCGACAGGGGCTCGAACTATGGCTACACCTTC | TRBD1 | TRBV6-2/TRBV6-3 | once | TRBJ1-2
CASSYDRGPHEQYF | TGTGCCAGCAGTTACGACAGGGGCCCACACGAGCAGTACTTC | TRBD1 | TRBV6-5 | NA | TRBJ2-7
CASSMGGETYQPQHF | TGTGCCAGTAGTATGGGAGGGGAGACCTATCAGCCCCAGCATTTT | NA | TRBV19 | NA | TRBJ1-5